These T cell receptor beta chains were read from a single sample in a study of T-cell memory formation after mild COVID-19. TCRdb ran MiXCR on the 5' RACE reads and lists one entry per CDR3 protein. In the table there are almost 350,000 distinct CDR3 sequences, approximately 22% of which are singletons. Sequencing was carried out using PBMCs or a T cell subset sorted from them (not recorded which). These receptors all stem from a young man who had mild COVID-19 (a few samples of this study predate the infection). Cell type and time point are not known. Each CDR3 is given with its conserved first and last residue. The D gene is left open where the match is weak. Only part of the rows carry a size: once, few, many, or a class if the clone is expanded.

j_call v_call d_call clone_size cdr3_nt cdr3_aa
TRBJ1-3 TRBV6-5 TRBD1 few TGTGCCAGCAGAGGACAGGGGGCTTCTAATGGAAACACCATATATTTT CASRGQGASNGNTIYF
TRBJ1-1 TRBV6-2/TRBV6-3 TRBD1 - TGTGCCAGCAGTTACGCGTTGGACAGGGCCCCCACTGAAGCTTTCTTT CASSYALDRAPTEAFF
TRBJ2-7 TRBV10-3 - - TGTGCCATCGGACACAGGGATTCTTCCGAGCAGTACTTC CAIGHRDSSEQYF
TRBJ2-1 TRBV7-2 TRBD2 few TGTGCCAGCAGCTTAACTAGCGGGGGGGCCAGAGAGCAGTTCTTC CASSLTSGGAREQFF
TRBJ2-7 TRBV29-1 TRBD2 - TGCAGCTTTGGGACTACCTACGAGCAGTACTTC CSFGTTYEQYF
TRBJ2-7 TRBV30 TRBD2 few TGTGCCTGGAGTCTAGCGGGGATTACCTACGAGCAGTACTTC CAWSLAGITYEQYF
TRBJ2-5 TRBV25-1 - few TGTGCCAGCAGTGAATATACAGGGAGTAGGCAAGAGACCCAGTACTTC CASSEYTGSRQETQYF
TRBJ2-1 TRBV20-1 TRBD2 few TGCAGTGCTAGACCCCTAGCGGGGGACTACACTGAGCAGTTCTTC CSARPLAGDYTEQFF
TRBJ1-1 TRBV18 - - TGTGCCAGCTCACCACCAGGGGCGCTCGCCTGGAACGGTGAAGCTTTCTTT CASSPPGALAWNGEAFF
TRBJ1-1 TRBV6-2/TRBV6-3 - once TGTGCCAGCAGTCCCCTCCGGGGGGCCGGGGTGAACACTGAAGCTTTCTTT CASSPLRGAGVNTEAFF
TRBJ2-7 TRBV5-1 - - TGCGCCAGCTCACAAGGACCCGAGGAGATGCTGGAGCAGTACTTC CASSQGPEEMLEQYF
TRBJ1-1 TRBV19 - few TGTGCCAGTAGTATCGGGGGCGGAGGCCCTGAAGCTTTCTTT CASSIGGGGPEAFF
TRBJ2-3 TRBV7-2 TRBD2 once TGTGCCAGCGAAGCGGGGACCTCAGATACGCAGTATTTT CASEAGTSDTQYF
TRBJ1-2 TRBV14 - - TGTGCCAGCAGCCAAGTACCGGGTTATGGCTACACCTTC CASSQVPGYGYTF
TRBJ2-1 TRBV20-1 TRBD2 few TGCAGTGCTAGGGCGGGGGGCTCCTACAATGAGCAGTTCTTC CSARAGGSYNEQFF
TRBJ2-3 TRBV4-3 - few TGCGCCAGCAGCCCGGACGGTGCTAGCACAGATACGCAGTATTTT CASSPDGASTDTQYF
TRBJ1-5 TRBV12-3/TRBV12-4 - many TGTGCCAGCAGCTTCGACAATCAGCCCCAGCATTTT CASSFDNQPQHF
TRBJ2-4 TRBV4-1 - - TGCGCCAGCAGCCAAGTGAGCGGTGGTGCCCGGGACATTCAGTACTTC CASSQVSGGARDIQYF
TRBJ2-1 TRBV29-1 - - TGCAGCGCCGGGCTTGGGGCCGGGAGTGAGCAGTTCTTC CSAGLGAGSEQFF
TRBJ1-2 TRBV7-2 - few TGTGCCAGCAGCTCTCGCAGGGGCCTCGGAAGGGACAACTATGGCTACACCTTC CASSSRRGLGRDNYGYTF
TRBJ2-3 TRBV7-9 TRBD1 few TGTGCCAGCAGCCATTCCCCGGACAGGGGTACGCAGTATTTT CASSHSPDRGTQYF
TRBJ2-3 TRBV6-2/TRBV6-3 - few TGTGCCAGCATCGAGGCCCAGAGGGAAACTAGCACAGATACGCAGTATTTT CASIEAQRETSTDTQYF
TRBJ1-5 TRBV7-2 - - TGTGCCAGCAGCTTAATGGCGAGGTCTCAGCCCCAGCATTTT CASSLMARSQPQHF
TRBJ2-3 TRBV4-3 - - TGCGCCAGCAGCCAAGATATCTCGACAGATACGCAGTATTTT CASSQDISTDTQYF
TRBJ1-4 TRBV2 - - TGTGCCAGCGAAAATGTAGGGAAGGAAAAACTGTTTTTT CASENVGKEKLFF
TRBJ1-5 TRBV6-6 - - TGTGCCAGCAGGGAATCAGGGGCGCAGCATTTT CASRESGAQHF
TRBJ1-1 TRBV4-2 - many TGTGCCAGCAGCCAAGATCGGGTTTGGACTGAAGCTTTCTTT CASSQDRVWTEAFF
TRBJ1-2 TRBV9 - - TGTGCCAGCAGCCCCCTCGGGACCTCCTTTGGCTACACCTTC CASSPLGTSFGYTF
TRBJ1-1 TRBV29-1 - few TGCAGCGTTATTAAGGTAACGTTGAACACTGAAGCTTTCTTT CSVIKVTLNTEAFF
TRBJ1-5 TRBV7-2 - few TGTGCCAGCAGCTTAGTGGTCAGGGGCTCCAATCAGCCCCAGCATTTT CASSLVVRGSNQPQHF
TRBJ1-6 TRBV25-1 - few TGTGCCAGCAGTTCGCCAGCTAATTCACCCCTCCACTTT CASSSPANSPLHF
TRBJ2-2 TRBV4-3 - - TGCGCCAGCAGCCTAGGACTCCCGATAGGGACCGGGGAGCTGTTTTTT CASSLGLPIGTGELFF
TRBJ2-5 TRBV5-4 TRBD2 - TGTGCCAGCAGGTTCGGGCCGGGACTAAGTGAAGAGACCCAGTACTTC CASRFGPGLSEETQYF
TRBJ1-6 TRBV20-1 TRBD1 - TGCAGTGCACCGGGACAGACACCCAGCTCCTATAATTCACCCCTCCACTTT CSAPGQTPSSYNSPLHF
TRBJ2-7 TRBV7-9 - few TGTGCCAGCAACCGGGATCGGAGCTACGAGCAGTACTTC CASNRDRSYEQYF
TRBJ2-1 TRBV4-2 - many TGTGCCAGCAGCCCCGGGTGGGGGACGCCCTACAATGAGCAGTTCTTC CASSPGWGTPYNEQFF
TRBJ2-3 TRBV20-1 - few TGCAGTGCTAGAGTTGACGGGGTAGATACGCAGTATTTT CSARVDGVDTQYF
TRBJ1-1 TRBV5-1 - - TGCGCCAGCAGCGCCGTCCAGGGCGGGGGCACTGAAGCTTTCTTT CASSAVQGGGTEAFF
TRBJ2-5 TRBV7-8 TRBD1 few TGTGCCAGCAGGGCGGACAGGCAAGAGACCCAGTACTTC CASRADRQETQYF
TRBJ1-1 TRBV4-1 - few TGCGCCAGCAGCCCAGCTGGGTTAGCCGGGATGAACACTGAAGCTTTCTTT CASSPAGLAGMNTEAFF
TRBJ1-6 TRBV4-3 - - TGCGCCAGCAGCCAACACACAGCTAATTCACCCCTCCACTTT CASSQHTANSPLHF